Here is one T cell receptor (beta chain) with its context. Its antigen remains unidentified. CDR3 regions were amplified by Arm-PCR using iRepertoire HTBI primers to build TCR beta libraries. TCRdb called the multiplex PCR reads again in MiXCR, with one record for every CDR3 protein. The sample includes some 280,000 distinct CDR3 sequences, 22% of them seen just once. This sample's time point: persistent/refractory GD, antithyroid drugs over 5 years with positive TRAb. Generation of the TCR library employed RNA extracted from PBMCs. This specimen belongs to a study of regulatory T cells in long-lasting Graves disease. Overall study context: With positive TSH receptor antibodies and over 5 years of antithyroid drugs, Graves' disease was considered persistent. Study findings and constraints: Reduced TCR diversity was observed in persistent Graves' patients versus newly diagnosed patients. Favored gene segments in persistent disease were TRBV28, TRBJ1-2 and TRBJ2-5. Shared public clonotypes totalled around 2,900 in persistent patients, compared with around 930 in new patients.

The CDR3 runs 15 residues. Losses at the gene ends were 2 bases for V and 3 bases for J; bases not matched to a gene: 3. Germline CDR1 is LGHNA and CDR2 is YNFKEQ. The source material was peripheral blood mononuclear cells (PBMCs), sampled when the disease was refractory, from a patient treated with antithyroid drugs. V usage is TRBV4-2 and J usage is TRBJ2-7; 11 bases map to TRBD2. This sequence was found in a female donor with Graves disease. CDR3 region: CASSQRGTSGYEQYF. The CDR3 DNA follows: TGTGCCAGCAGCCAAAGAGGGACTAGCGGCTACGAGCAGTACTTC.